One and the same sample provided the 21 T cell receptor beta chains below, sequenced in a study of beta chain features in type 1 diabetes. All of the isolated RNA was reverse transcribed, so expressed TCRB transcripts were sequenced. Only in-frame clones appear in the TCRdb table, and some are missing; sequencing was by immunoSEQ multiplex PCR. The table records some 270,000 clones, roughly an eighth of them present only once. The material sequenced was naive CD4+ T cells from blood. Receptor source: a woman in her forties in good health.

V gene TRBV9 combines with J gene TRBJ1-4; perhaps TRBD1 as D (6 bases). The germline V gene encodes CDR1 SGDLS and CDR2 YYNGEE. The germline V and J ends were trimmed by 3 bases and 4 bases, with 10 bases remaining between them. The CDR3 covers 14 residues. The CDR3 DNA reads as TGTGCCAGCAGCGCCAGGGGCTATAATGAAAAACTGTTTTTT. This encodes CASSARGYNEKLFF.

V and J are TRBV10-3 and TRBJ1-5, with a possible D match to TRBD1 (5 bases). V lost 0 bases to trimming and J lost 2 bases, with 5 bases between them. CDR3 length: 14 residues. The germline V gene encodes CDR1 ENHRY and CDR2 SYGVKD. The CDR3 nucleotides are TGTGCCATCAGTGAGTCGGGGCGCAATCAGCCCCAGCATTTT. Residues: CAISESGRNQPQHF.

The CDR3 DNA reads as TGCGCCAGCAGTGAAACAGGCAATTCACCCCTCCACTTT. Its protein product is CASSETGNSPLHF. V usage is TRBV10-2 and J usage is TRBJ1-6; D perhaps matches TRBD1 (5 bases). The germline V gene has CDR1 WSHSY and CDR2 SAAADI. V was pared by 3 bases and J by 7 bases, with 7 bases between. The CDR3 spans 13 residues.

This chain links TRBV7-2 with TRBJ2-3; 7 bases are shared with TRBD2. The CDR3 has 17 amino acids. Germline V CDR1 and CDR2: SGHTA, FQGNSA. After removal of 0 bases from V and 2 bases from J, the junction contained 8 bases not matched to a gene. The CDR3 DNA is TGTGCCAGCAGCTTAGCCGGCGGGGGAATAAACACAGATACGCAGTATTTT. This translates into CASSLAGGGINTDTQYF. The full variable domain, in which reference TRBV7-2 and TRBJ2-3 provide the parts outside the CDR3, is GAGVSQSPSNKVTEKGKDVELRCDPISGHTALYWYRQSLGQGLEFLIYFQGNSAPDKSGLPSDRFSAERTGGSVSTLTIQRTQQEDSAVYLCASSLAGGGINTDTQYFGPGTRLTVL.

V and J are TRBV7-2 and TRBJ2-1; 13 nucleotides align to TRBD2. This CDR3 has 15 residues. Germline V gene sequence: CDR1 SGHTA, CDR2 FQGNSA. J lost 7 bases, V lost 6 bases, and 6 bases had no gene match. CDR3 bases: TGTGCCAGCAGGTCCCCGGGACTAGCGGGAAATGAGCAGTTCTTC. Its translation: CASRSPGLAGNEQFF.

This CDR3 reads CASSVVTSGGAYTGELFF. In DNA form, the CDR3 reads TGTGCCAGCAGCGTAGTCACTAGCGGGGGGGCCTACACCGGGGAGCTGTTTTTT. This sequence joins TRBV9 and TRBJ2-2, with TRBD2 matching 13 bases. The V and J ends lost 0 bases and 3 bases, in that order; junction bases with no gene match: 5. Germline V gene sequence: CDR1 SGDLS, CDR2 YYNGEE. The length of the CDR3 is 18 residues.

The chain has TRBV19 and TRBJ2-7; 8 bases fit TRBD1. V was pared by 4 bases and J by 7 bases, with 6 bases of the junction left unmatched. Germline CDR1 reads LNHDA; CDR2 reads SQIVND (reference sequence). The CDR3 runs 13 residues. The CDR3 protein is CASSTGQGREQYF. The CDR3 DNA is TGTGCCAGTAGTACCGGACAGGGCCGGGAGCAGTACTTC.

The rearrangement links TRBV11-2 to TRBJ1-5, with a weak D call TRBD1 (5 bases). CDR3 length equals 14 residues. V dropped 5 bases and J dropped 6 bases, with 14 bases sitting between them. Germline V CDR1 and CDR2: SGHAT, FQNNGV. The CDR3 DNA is TGTGCCAGCAGCATACGGGGGGAGGCTCAGCCCCAGCATTTT. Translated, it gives CASSIRGEAQPQHF.

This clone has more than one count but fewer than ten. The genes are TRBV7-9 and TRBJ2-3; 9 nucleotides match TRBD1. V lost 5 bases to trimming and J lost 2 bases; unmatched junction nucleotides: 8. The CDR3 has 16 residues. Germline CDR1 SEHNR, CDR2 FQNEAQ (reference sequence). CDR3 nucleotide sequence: TGTGCCAGCAGCCCTAACCGGGACAGGGTCACAGATACGCAGTATTTT. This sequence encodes CASSPNRDRVTDTQYF.

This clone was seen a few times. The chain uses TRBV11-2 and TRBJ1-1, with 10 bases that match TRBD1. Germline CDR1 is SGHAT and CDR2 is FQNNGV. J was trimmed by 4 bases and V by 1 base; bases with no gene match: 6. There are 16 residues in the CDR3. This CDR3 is CASSLGQGARSTEAFF. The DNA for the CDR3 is TGTGCCAGCAGCTTAGGACAGGGGGCGCGTAGCACTGAAGCTTTCTTT.

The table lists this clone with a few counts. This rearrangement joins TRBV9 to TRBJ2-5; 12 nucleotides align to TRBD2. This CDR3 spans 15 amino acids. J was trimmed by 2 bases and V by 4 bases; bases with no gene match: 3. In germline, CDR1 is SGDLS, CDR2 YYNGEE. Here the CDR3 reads CASSPTSGGQETQYF. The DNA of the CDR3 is TGTGCCAGCAGCCCCACTAGCGGGGGGCAAGAGACCCAGTACTTC.

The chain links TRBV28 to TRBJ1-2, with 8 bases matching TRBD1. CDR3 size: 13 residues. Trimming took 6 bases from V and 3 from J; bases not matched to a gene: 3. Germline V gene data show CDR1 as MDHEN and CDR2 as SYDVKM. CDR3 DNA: TGTGCCAGCAGCGAACAGGGGGACTATGGCTACACCTTC. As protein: CASSEQGDYGYTF.

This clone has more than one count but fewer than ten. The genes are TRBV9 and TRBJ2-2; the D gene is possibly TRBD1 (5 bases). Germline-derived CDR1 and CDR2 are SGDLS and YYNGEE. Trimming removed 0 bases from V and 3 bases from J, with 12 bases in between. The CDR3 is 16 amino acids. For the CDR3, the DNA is TGTGCCAGCAGCGTAGCCCCCAGGGTGGACACCGGGGAGCTGTTTTTT. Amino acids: CASSVAPRVDTGELFF.

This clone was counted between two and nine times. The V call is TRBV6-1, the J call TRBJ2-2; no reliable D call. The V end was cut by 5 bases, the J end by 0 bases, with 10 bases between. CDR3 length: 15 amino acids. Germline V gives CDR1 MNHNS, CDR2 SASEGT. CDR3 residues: CASSLYTANTGELFF. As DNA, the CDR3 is TGTGCCAGCAGTCTTTACACCGCGAACACCGGGGAGCTGTTTTTT.

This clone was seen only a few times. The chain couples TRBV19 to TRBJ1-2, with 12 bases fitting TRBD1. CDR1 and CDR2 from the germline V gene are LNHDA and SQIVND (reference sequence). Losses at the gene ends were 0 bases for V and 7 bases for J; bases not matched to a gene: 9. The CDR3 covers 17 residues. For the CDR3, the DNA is TGTGCCAGTAGTATAGAGGATCCGGGACAGGGGGCGCGTGGCTACACCTTC. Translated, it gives CASSIEDPGQGARGYTF.

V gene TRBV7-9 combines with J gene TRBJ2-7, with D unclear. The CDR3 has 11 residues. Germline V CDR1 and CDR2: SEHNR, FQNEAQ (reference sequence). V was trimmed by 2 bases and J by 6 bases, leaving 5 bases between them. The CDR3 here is CASSLSFEQYF. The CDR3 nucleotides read TGTGCCAGCAGCTTATCATTCGAGCAGTACTTC.

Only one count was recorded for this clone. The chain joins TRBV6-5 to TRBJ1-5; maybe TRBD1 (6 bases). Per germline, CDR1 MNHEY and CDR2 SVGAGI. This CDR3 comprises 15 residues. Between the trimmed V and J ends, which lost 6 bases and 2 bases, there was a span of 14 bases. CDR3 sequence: CASSLGGGGNQPQHF. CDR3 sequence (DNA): TGTGCCAGCAGCCTGGGTGGGGGCGGCAATCAGCCCCAGCATTTT.

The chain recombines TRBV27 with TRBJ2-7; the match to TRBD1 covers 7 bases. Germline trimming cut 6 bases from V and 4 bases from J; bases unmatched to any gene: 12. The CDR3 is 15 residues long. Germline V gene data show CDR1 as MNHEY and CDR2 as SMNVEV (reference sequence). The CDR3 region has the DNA TGTGCCAGCAGGTTTAAAACAGGGACAGTATACGAGCAGTACTTC. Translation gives CASRFKTGTVYEQYF.

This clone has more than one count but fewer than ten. The CDR3 DNA sequence: TGTGCCAGCAGTCTCGGACAGGGGTGGTATGGCTACACCTTC. Protein: CASSLGQGWYGYTF. The chain recombines TRBV6-6 with TRBJ1-2, with 9 bases identical to TRBD1. Germline CDR1 and CDR2: MNHNY and SVGAGI (reference sequence). Losses at the gene ends were 5 bases for V and 5 bases for J; bases not matched to a gene: 6. The CDR3 extends over 14 amino acids.

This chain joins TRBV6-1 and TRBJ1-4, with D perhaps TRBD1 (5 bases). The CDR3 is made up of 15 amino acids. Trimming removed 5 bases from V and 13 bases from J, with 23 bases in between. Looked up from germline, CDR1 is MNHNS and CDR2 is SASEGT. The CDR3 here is CASSPRGGAEGGLFF. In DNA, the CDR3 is TGTGCCAGCAGTCCCCGGGGCGGGGCAGAGGGAGGACTGTTTTTT.

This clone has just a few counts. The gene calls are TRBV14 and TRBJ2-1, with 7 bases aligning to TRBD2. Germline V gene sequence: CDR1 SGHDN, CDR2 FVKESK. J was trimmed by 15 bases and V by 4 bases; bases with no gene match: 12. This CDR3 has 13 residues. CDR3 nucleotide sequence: TGTGCCAGCAGCCTACAAAACGGGAGGCGCGCGTTCTTC. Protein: CASSLQNGRRAFF.